The entry below describes one TCR beta chain. The specificity of this receptor is unknown. No much larger clone exists at a distance of one base, and base qualities are not known. The cohort comprised some 730 healthy bone marrow donors. Cohort members were all nominally healthy when sampled, although unrecorded immune exposures were likely present. The donor was CMV seronegative and was included in the group of over 300 seronegative cohort members. Every donor gave a peripheral blood sample, and the peripheral blood mononuclear cells from that sample were used for TCR beta sequencing. Genomic DNA was extracted from the blood cell samples with the Qiagen DNeasy Blood Extraction Kit. The data originate from a study of cytomegalovirus exposure and HLA in healthy donors (dated by TCRdb to 2017 to 2019). With regard to the full study: An earlier analysis of roughly 610 of the donors reported 276 Gb of sequence data and roughly 120 million unique TCR beta sequences obtained from approximately 180 million T cells. About 300 gigabases of sequencing data and roughly 90 million unique TCR sequences were included in an early release covering about 620 HLA-typed donors. Donor age, sex, ethnicity and CMV serostatus were compiled together with the repertoire data. A later analysis re-analyzed previously published TCR beta repertoires from 600 to 850 donors and added high-resolution HLA genotyping to study TCR occurrence patterns. The study was designed to test whether signatures of past pathogen exposure could be identified by cataloging public T cell receptors. An earlier analysis of around 580 of the donors used high-throughput TCR beta sequencing to judge whether each TCR beta V gene segment behaved as functional or pseudogenic. Along with the roughly 670-subject first cohort, a separate validation cohort of over a hundred different subjects was used. High-throughput TCR immunosequencing, statistical association of individual TCRs with disease status, and machine learning were combined to predict cytomegalovirus infection status. Every discovery cohort repertoire had been produced on one sequencing platform. Across roughly 420 genotyped donors of the cohort, an average of about 240,000 unique TCR beta nucleotide sequences per donor were sequenced, and approximately 19% of those sequences were non-productive. The genetic ancestry cluster associated with self-reported Caucasian donors included 81% of the roughly 410 genotyped donors. About five DR-DQ haplotypes were handled as single units for association and clustering, since linkage in the cohort was strong. Typing coverage varied by locus: roughly 620-640 donors for A, B, C, DRB1 and DQB1; under 550 for DQA1; approximately 570 for DPA1; about 450 for DPB1. The study used immunosequencing to profile the T cell repertoires of 666 subjects and linked those repertoires to cytomegalovirus serostatus. Rather than using new phenotypic data, the later analysis identified candidate immune exposures from TCR beta sequences and from how often those sequences occurred across donors. A later genetic analysis used genome-wide SNP genotypes for about three fifths of the 666 donors, treating that subset as a discovery cohort. HLA typing covered class I and class II loci at four-digit resolution. Points the paper makes about the study in general: Because counts were too low, around 18 rarely observed V segments, including chromosome 9 orphons, were left out of the earlier analysis of roughly 600 of the donors. A later analysis associated approximately 17,000 TCR beta sequences with specific HLA alleles at a false discovery rate of 0.05. Correlated functional status among segregating V segments might be attributable to linkage disequilibrium, but an unknown experimental factor could not be ruled out. Sequencing depth was assumed to be roughly uniform across donors in the presence/absence analyses, though that assumption may not hold. According to a later genetic analysis, donors in an Asian-associated ancestry cluster had fewer N-insertions in productive TCRs than the approximately 630-donor mean. Broadly in line with IMGT annotations, most TCR beta V segments showed up in productive rearrangements about 90% or about 30% of the time in an earlier analysis of roughly 590 of the donors. A total of 164 TCR beta chains were listed by the study as associated with cytomegalovirus. A few of the identified cytomegalovirus-associated TCR beta chains were confirmed in vitro to be specific for cytomegalovirus antigens. The classifier was reported to diagnose cytomegalovirus status with high specificity and sensitivity in both the original and validation cohorts. In a later analysis, TCR association rates were found to vary across HLA loci, with the most associated TCRs seen for DRB1 alleles and the fewest for HLA-C alleles. A further reported finding was that TCR beta sequences accurately predicted the HLA-A and HLA-B alleles for most subjects in the first cohort. Assigning TCR associations to individual alleles was difficult when HLA alleles, especially DR and DQ, strongly co-occurred. A cluster of highly shared sequence variants was judged likely to represent a technical artifact of the sequencing pipeline. Most CMV-associated TCR beta chains appeared to be HLA-restricted in a later analysis, and the HLA associations seemed to be driven largely by CMV exposure. CMV serostatus was the only immune exposure information available for the cohort. A later genetic analysis associated a missense DCLRE1C variant with V-gene and J-gene trimming of TCR beta chains, and an independent cohort replicated the association. According to a later analysis, parvovirus B19, influenza, CMV and Epstein-Barr virus appeared linked to several top co-occurrence clusters. Compared with equally common non-associated chains, HLA-associated TCR beta chains in a later analysis were more clonally expanded and had lower generation probabilities. Only TCR beta chains were sequenced in this cohort, and the absence of alpha or paired-chain data limited detectable features. While some public TCRs were present in many individuals, most TCR sequences turned up only very rarely across donors. The authors suggested that the approach could potentially be generalized to other disease states and immunological phenotypes. Because some donors lacked HLA typing at each locus, the association tests relied only on the typed subset.

Preparation of the library involved the immunoSEQ multiplex PCR assay. For the multiplex PCR, a mixture combining 60 forward primers for TCR Vbeta segments and 13 reverse primers for TCR Jbeta segments was used. The CDR3 region of rearranged TCR beta genes was amplified from genomic DNA with a multiplex PCR assay. Amplified TCR beta libraries were sequenced as 87-base-pair reads on the Illumina HiSeq System. The authors' analysis ran thus. A later analysis counted about 76 million unique TCR beta chains across the approximately 700 repertoires, and 10 million to 12 million of these chains were shared by at least two donors. A nearest-neighbor algorithm error-corrected the raw reads and collapsed the reads into unique sequences, merging closely related sequences to remove PCR and sequencing errors. V, D and J gene segments were assigned by aligning CDR3 sequences to IMGT reference sequences. For a sequence to be retained, at least a six-nucleotide match to both a V gene segment and a J gene segment was required. Rearrangements were called productive when the CDR3 lacked stop codons and stayed in frame with V and J; all others were non-productive. Following IMGT convention, CDR3 was defined as the stretch from the second conserved V-encoded cysteine to the conserved J-encoded phenylalanine. Sequences without an unambiguous match to a single V gene segment were excluded from the earlier analysis of approximately 560 of the donors. An earlier analysis of some 610 of the donors called V segments functional above 56.7% productive rearrangements and segregating when the between-donor standard deviation exceeded 5%. A statistical classification framework was built for diagnosing cytomegalovirus status from the catalog of TCR beta chain sequences. In a later analysis, TCR nucleotide sequences were compared against IMGT/GENE-DB human TR gene sequences so that V and J genes could be assigned. In a later analysis, CDR3 sequences and most-parsimonious VDJ recombination scenarios were assigned using the TCRdist pipeline. In a later analysis, each TCR beta chain was defined by its CDR3 amino acid sequence together with its V-gene family, and reads lacking a unique V-gene family were excluded. To address suspected cross-contamination and a sequencing artifact, a later analysis removed over 500 highly shared, low-generation-probability nucleotide sequences. In a later analysis, a clonal expansion index for each public chain was calculated from normalized within-repertoire ranks of inferred template counts. In a later analysis, generation probabilities were computed with a VDJ recombination model fitted to out-of-frame rearrangements, and the resulting probabilities were checked against IGoR. In a later analysis, TCR-TCR, TCR-HLA and TCR-CMV co-occurrence was scored with hypergeometric tests, and a repertoire-size bias correction was applied to TCR pairs. In a later analysis, false discovery rates were estimated by permuting HLA or CMV assignments 20 times. A later analysis grouped co-occurring TCRs with DBSCAN, adding TCRdist sequence similarity when clustering within HLA-allele-positive subsets. Co-occurrence clustering excluded repertoires with fewer than 30,000 or more than 120,000 public chains, plus five with anomalous nucleotide sharing. In TCRdb, the immuneACCESS table is reduced to in-frame sequences with V and J assigned. These tables do not hold every clone; where another copy was compared, an unresolved V gene accounts for under half, and the others remain unexplained. Clone size and the V and J calls come from that table; the DNA yielded D and trimming. Within this sample are 150,000 to 200,000 clones, with about 81% of them counted one time only. Approximately 2% of the sample rests with the top ten.

Material: PBMCs. This TCR was sampled from a young man in good health and CMV-seronegative.

The base sequence is TGTGCCAGCAGGACTAGCGGGAAAAGATACAATGAGCAGTTCTTC. Translated, it gives CASRTSGKRYNEQFF. The rearrangement combines TRBV2 with TRBJ2-1, with 11 central nucleotides matching TRBD2. Sequences SNHLY (CDR1) and FYNNEI (CDR2) are obtained from the germline V gene. Spanning cysteine to phenylalanine, the CDR3 consists of 15 amino acids. Only the CDR3 DNA stays, 45 bases, in frame from base 1. Here V drops 6 bases and J drops 4 bases, and the junction holds 5 bases not matched to any gene.